The next 26 T cell receptor beta chains were all read from a single sample in a study of STAT5B mutations in CD4+ large granular lymphocyte leukemia (dated by TCRdb to between 2021 and 2024). Preparation of the library involved the immunoSEQ multiplex PCR assay. The table was pulled from immuneACCESS by TCRdb, which kept in-frame rearrangements only. Such tables lose some clones; where checked, under half of the loss comes from unresolved V genes, and the rest has no known cause. The sample table shows around 35,000 clones, and about 70% are seen once. Of the sample, 0.25% to 0.35% falls within the top ten clones. Input material: CD4+ T cells from blood buffy coats. The origin of the receptors is a human donor in good health.

The chain's CDR3 is CAISGTGDGNTEAFF. In DNA, the CDR3 is TGTGCCATCAGCGGGACAGGGGACGGGAACACTGAAGCTTTCTTT. The chain uses TRBV10-3 and TRBJ1-1; 10 bases map to TRBD1. The junction had 5 bases not matched to a gene; V was cut back by 6 bases and J by 1 base. This CDR3 has 15 residues. The germline gives CDR1 ENHRY, CDR2 SYGVKD.

The chain links TRBV30 to TRBJ2-7; D possibly uses TRBD1 or TRBD2 (5 bases each). The CDR3 is 16 amino acids. Germline V gene data show CDR1 as GTSNPN and CDR2 as SVGIG (reference sequence). Trimming pared 1 base from V and 1 base from J, leaving 17 bases between. This CDR3 is CAWSGPGLKRSYEQYF. CDR3 nucleotide sequence: TGTGCCTGGAGTGGCCCGGGGCTGAAGCGATCCTACGAGCAGTACTTC.

The chain is built from TRBV5-6 and TRBJ1-6, with TRBD1 as a possible D gene (5 bases). Trimming pared 4 bases from V and 5 bases from J, leaving 13 bases between. The CDR3 is 15 residues long. Germline CDR1 reads SGHDT; CDR2 reads YYEEEE. DNA for the CDR3: TGTGCCAGCAGCCCTGACGACAGACATAATTCACCCCTCCACTTT. The encoded protein is CASSPDDRHNSPLHF. Complete variable domain (other parts from reference TRBV5-6 and TRBJ1-6): DAGVTQSPTHLIKTRGQQVTLRCSPKSGHDTVSWYQQALGQGPQFIFQYYEEEERQRGNFPDRFSGHQFPNYSSELNVNALLLGDSALYLCASSPDDRHNSPLHFGNGTRLTVT.

The V gene is TRBV4-1, the J gene TRBJ2-6; 7 bases agree with TRBD1. The CDR3 is 18 residues long. V lost 1 base to trimming and J lost 0 bases; unmatched junction nucleotides: 6. Per the germline V gene, CDR1 is MGHRA and CDR2 is YSYEKL. The CDR3 sequence: CASSQVSDRVSGANVLTF. CDR3 coding DNA: TGCGCCAGCAGCCAAGTTAGTGACAGGGTCTCTGGGGCCAACGTCCTGACTTTC.

This chain connects TRBV19 to TRBJ1-1, with no clear D. Germline CDR1 and CDR2: LNHDA and SQIVND (reference sequence). This CDR3 has 14 amino acids. V dropped 5 bases and J dropped 4 bases, with 14 bases sitting between them. CDR3 sequence: CASSLHGRSTEAFF. CDR3 sequence (DNA): TGTGCCAGTAGTCTCCATGGCAGGTCCACTGAAGCTTTCTTT.

The chain employs TRBV7-7 and TRBJ2-1; 9 bases match TRBD1. Germline loops: CDR1 SSHAT, CDR2 FNYEAQ (reference sequence). The junction had 10 bases not matched to a gene; V was cut back by 4 bases and J by 6 bases. The CDR3 contains 16 residues. This chain's CDR3 is CASSSLRTGDLNEQFF. In DNA, the CDR3 is TGTGCCAGCAGCTCGCTACGGACAGGGGACCTCAATGAGCAGTTCTTC.

The genes are TRBV5-1 and TRBJ2-3, with 7 bases identical to TRBD2. Germline CDR1 reads SGHRS; CDR2 reads YFSETQ. The CDR3 sequence is 14 residues long. J lost 2 bases, V lost 3 bases, and 3 bases had no gene match. The CDR3 nucleotides are TGCGCCAGCAGCTCGGGGGGATACACAGATACGCAGTATTTT. The encoded protein is CASSSGGYTDTQYF.

This clone was counted only a few times. The chain combines TRBV19 with TRBJ2-1; 7 positions agree with TRBD2. The germline V gene encodes CDR1 LNHDA and CDR2 SQIVND (reference sequence). The length of the CDR3 is 15 residues. Trimming at V came to 4 bases and at J to 8 bases, leaving 11 bases not matched to a gene. CDR3 sequence (DNA): TGTGCCAGTAGTAGTGGGAGGGGAGTACTTGATGAGCAGTTCTTC. Encoded protein: CASSSGRGVLDEQFF.

This chain links TRBV5-6 with TRBJ1-3, with TRBD1 matching 7 bases. This CDR3 contains 16 residues. With 4 bases clipped from V and 5 bases from J, the junction kept 12 bases outside the gene matches. Germline loops: CDR1 SGHDT, CDR2 YYEEEE. The CDR3 coding sequence is TGTGCCAGCAGCACCCCGGGACAGCGAGCCCGAAACACCATATATTTT. It translates to CASSTPGQRARNTIYF.

Notes on this clone: Other DNA variants within this sample encode the same CDR3. The chain employs TRBV7-2 and TRBJ1-2, with a weak D call TRBD1 (5 bases). Germline V gene sequence: CDR1 SGHTA, CDR2 FQGNSA. Between the trimmed V and J ends, which lost 1 base and 8 bases, there was a span of 5 bases. The CDR3 spans 11 residues. The CDR3 nucleotides read TGTGCCAGCAGCTTAGGGGGGGGCTACACCTTC. Amino acid sequence: CASSLGGGYTF.

DNA of the CDR3: TGTGCCAGCAGTTACCAGGGATGGGGCAGGGATGAGGCTTTCTTT. Amino acid sequence: CASSYQGWGRDEAFF. The rearrangement uses TRBV6-5 and TRBJ1-1; D perhaps matches TRBD1 (5 bases). V was cut by 2 bases and J by 11 bases, with 21 bases left in between. The CDR3 is 15 residues long. Germline CDR1 reads MNHEY; CDR2 reads SVGAGI.

This chain uses TRBV6-6 with TRBJ1-2; D is perhaps TRBD1 (6 bases). V was cut by 4 bases and J by 3 bases, with 15 bases left in between. Germline V gene lookup returns CDR1 MNHNY and CDR2 SVGAGI (reference sequence). The CDR3 is 15 residues long. The chain's CDR3 is CASSFQGRGDYGYTF. The CDR3 nucleotides are TGTGCCAGCAGTTTTCAGGGTAGGGGGGACTATGGCTACACCTTC.

Here the CDR3 DNA reads TGTGCCTGGAGTGTAAGGCCGAGTGATTCACCCCTCCACTTT. Translating gives CAWSVRPSDSPLHF. The rearrangement joins TRBV30 to TRBJ1-6, with D unclear. Per the germline V gene, CDR1 is GTSNPN and CDR2 is SVGIG (reference sequence). V lost 0 bases and J 8 bases, leaving 11 bases between the germline ends. The CDR3 is 14 residues long.

The V gene is TRBV11-2, the J gene TRBJ2-1; a possible D gene is TRBD2 (6 bases). This CDR3 has 13 amino acids. V was shortened by 5 bases and J by 4 bases, with 9 bases between the two germline ends. In germline, CDR1 is SGHAT, CDR2 FQNNGV. Here the CDR3 reads CASSPGLYNEQFF. The CDR3 DNA reads TGTGCCAGCAGCCCGGGACTGTACAATGAGCAGTTCTTC.

The chain links TRBV10-3 to TRBJ2-7; D is uncertain. The CDR3 runs to 13 residues. The V and J ends lost 9 bases and 0 bases respectively, with 12 bases between them. Germline CDR1 and CDR2: ENHRY and SYGVKD. The CDR3 DNA reads as TGTGCCATAGGGTCCGTGAGCTCCTACGAGCAGTACTTC. Its translation: CAIGSVSSYEQYF.

The chain couples TRBV28 to TRBJ1-5; D gene uncertain. The CDR3 runs 16 residues. V shed 1 base and J shed 7 bases, with 17 bases lying between them. The V gene's germline CDR1 is MDHEN and CDR2 SYDVKM. The CDR3 DNA sequence: TGTGCCAGCAGTTTATCTAGGTGGACGCAGGAGCAGCCCCAGCATTTT. It specifies CASSLSRWTQEQPQHF.

This chain joins TRBV5-5 and TRBJ1-1; 9 positions match TRBD1. CDR3 size: 13 residues. The germline CDR1 and CDR2 sequences are SGHKS and YYEKEE (reference sequence). The junction had 2 bases not matched to a gene; V was cut back by 4 bases and J by 4 bases. In DNA, the CDR3 is TGTGCCAGCAGCGGGACAGGGAGCACTGAAGCTTTCTTT. Protein sequence: CASSGTGSTEAFF.

The chain recombines TRBV29-1 with TRBJ2-4; D not certain. Per germline, CDR1 SQVTM and CDR2 ANQGSEA. V lost 5 bases and J lost 3, with 11 bases in between. This CDR3 is 13 amino acids long. The CDR3 spells CSVQDFGKNIQYF. DNA of the CDR3: TGCAGCGTTCAGGATTTTGGCAAAAACATTCAGTACTTC.

The CDR3 reads CASSELGMDQETQYF. For the CDR3, the DNA is TGTGCCAGCAGTGAATTGGGGATGGACCAAGAGACCCAGTACTTC. The chain is built from TRBV6-1 and TRBJ2-5; D ambiguous. From germline, CDR1 is MNHNS and CDR2 SASEGT. CDR3 length: 15 amino acids. With 2 bases removed from V and 0 bases from J, the gap between germline ends came to 10 bases.

The gene calls are TRBV19 and TRBJ2-1; TRBD1 might be the D (5 bases). Germline CDR1 reads LNHDA; CDR2 reads SQIVND (reference sequence). This CDR3 is built from 17 residues. Trimming took off 0 bases at V and 2 bases at J, with 14 bases between the two ends. The CDR3 loop reads CASSIDLYRTTYNEQFF. Written as DNA, the CDR3 is TGTGCCAGTAGTATAGATCTATACAGGACAACCTACAATGAGCAGTTCTTC. The full variable domain, with the rest looked up from reference TRBV19 and TRBJ2-1, is DGGITQSPKYLFRKEGQNVTLSCEQNLNHDAMYWYRQDPGQGLRLIYYSQIVNDFQKGDIAEGYSVSREKKESFPLTVTSAQKNPTAFYLCASSIDLYRTTYNEQFFGPGTRLTVL.

The CDR3 bases are TGTGCCAGCAGTGAATGGGGATTGGATGGCTACACCTTC. The encoded protein is CASSEWGLDGYTF. The chain couples TRBV2 to TRBJ1-2, with unresolved D. Germline assignment: CDR1 SNHLY and CDR2 FYNNEI. V was pared by 2 bases and J by 6 bases, with 10 bases between. This CDR3 comprises 13 residues.

The CDR3 DNA reads as TGTGCCAGCAGCTTGGGGGCGGGGGGGCTCAATGAGCAGTTCTTC. Its translation is CASSLGAGGLNEQFF. The chain employs TRBV11-2 and TRBJ2-1, with 9 bases fitting TRBD2. The germline V gene has CDR1 SGHAT and CDR2 FQNNGV. Germline trimming cut 3 bases from V and 6 bases from J; bases unmatched to any gene: 6. The length of the CDR3 is 15 residues.

This clone has a handful of counts. The chain carries TRBV4-2 and TRBJ2-7; perhaps TRBD2 as D (6 bases). The V end was cut by 6 bases, the J end by 7 bases, with 10 bases between. The CDR3 sequence is 11 residues long. Germline V gene data show CDR1 as LGHNA and CDR2 as YNFKEQ. The CDR3 spells CASRGGWEQYF. In DNA form, the CDR3 reads TGTGCCAGCAGGGGGGGTTGGGAGCAGTACTTC.

The J gene is TRBJ1-4, the V gene TRBV6-1, with a weak D call TRBD1 (6 bases). V shed 7 bases and J shed 1 base, with 13 bases lying between them. This CDR3 contains 15 residues. The germline CDR1 and CDR2 sequences are MNHNS and SASEGT. The CDR3 loop reads CASTRNRVTNEKLFF. The CDR3 bases are TGTGCCAGCACCAGGAACAGGGTAACTAATGAAAAACTGTTTTTT.

The rearrangement joins TRBV5-1 to TRBJ2-3, with 13 bases matching TRBD2. Germline values: CDR1 SGHRS, CDR2 YFSETQ. CDR3 length equals 16 residues. Trimming removed 3 bases from V and 3 bases from J; junction bases left unmatched: 4. The CDR3 DNA reads as TGCGCCAGCAGCTCTATGGGACTAGCGGGGACAGATACGCAGTATTTT. Its protein product is CASSSMGLAGTDTQYF.

The genes are TRBV5-1 and TRBJ2-2; 9 bases align to TRBD1. The J segment lost 0 bases and the V segment lost 0 bases, leaving 0 bases of the junction unmatched. Germline V gene data show CDR1 as SGHRS and CDR2 as YFSETQ. CDR3 length: 16 residues. The CDR3 coding sequence is TGCGCCAGCAGCTTGGGACAGGGGGCGAACACCGGGGAGCTGTTTTTT. Protein product: CASSLGQGANTGELFF.